The next 30 T cell receptor beta chains were all read from a single sample in a study of prognosis after radiotherapy for stage I lung cancer. Two-round multiplex PCR amplified TCR beta CDR3 from genomic DNA. During first-round PCR, primers specific to each TRBV and TRBJ gene were used. TCRdb itself ran the multiplex PCR reads through MiXCR, one entry per CDR3 protein. The data contain around 13,000 distinct CDR3 sequences, less than 35% of them singletons. The sample in question was PBMCs, obtained before or after stereotactic body radiation therapy (not recorded which). The receptor source for this set is a donor older than 45 with non-small cell lung cancer.

Notes on this clonotype: Given a far larger clone just one base away, this is likely a sequencing read error. The V and J genes are TRBV6-4 and TRBJ2-7; 9 positions agree with TRBD1. This CDR3 region has 14 residues. Germline V gene data show CDR1 as MRHNA and CDR2 as SNTAGT. CDR3 DNA: TGTGCCAGCAGGACAGGGGGGAGCTCCTACGATCAGTACTTC. It encodes CASRTGGSSYDQYF.

There are many counts of this clonotype. This chain links TRBV27 with TRBJ1-1, with TRBD1 matching 10 bases. CDR3 size: 18 residues. J gave up 1 base and V 6 bases, and 14 bases lay outside the gene matches. Germline assignment: CDR1 MNHEY and CDR2 SMNVEV (reference sequence). This CDR3 reads CASRPPGQGRYSNTEAFF. In DNA, the CDR3 is TGTGCCAGCAGACCCCCGGGACAGGGGAGGTATTCGAACACTGAAGCTTTCTTT.

This chain uses TRBV15 with TRBJ1-6; D is unresolved. Trimming removed 6 bases at V and 17 bases at J, with 20 bases between. The length of the CDR3 is 13 residues. The germline V gene encodes CDR1 LNHNV and CDR2 YYDKDF (reference sequence). Here the CDR3 reads CATSRRALLPFHF. The CDR3 DNA is TGTGCCACCAGTAGGAGAGCGCTACTTCCATTCCACTTT.

This clonotype was recorded many times. The chain employs TRBV5-6 and TRBJ2-5; no firm D call. The germline gives CDR1 SGHDT, CDR2 YYEEEE. This CDR3 spans 15 amino acids. The ends were cut back, 4 bases at V and 5 bases at J, with 18 bases in the middle. This CDR3 reads CASSGETRARETQYF. The DNA for the CDR3 is TGTGCCAGCAGCGGCGAGACTCGGGCGCGGGAGACCCAGTACTTC.

With respect to this clonotype: A read error likely explains this, since a far larger clone differs by one base. This chain joins TRBV7-9 and TRBJ2-3; 7 bases align to TRBD2. The CDR3 contains 14 residues. The V gene's germline CDR1 is SEHNR and CDR2 FQNEAQ (reference sequence). Trimming at V came to 8 bases and at J to 3 bases, leaving 8 bases not matched to a gene. CDR3 loop: CASAGTIETDTQYF. In DNA form, the CDR3 reads TGTGCCAGCGCCGGGACTATCGAAACAGATACGCAGTATTTT.

By its share, this clonotype is medium-sized. The J gene is TRBJ1-5, the V gene TRBV15; D gene unclear. Germline CDR1 and CDR2: LNHNV and YYDKDF (reference sequence). Trimming left V 1 base short and J 1 base short, with 8 bases between. The CDR3 has 15 residues. The CDR3 DNA sequence: TGTGCCACCAGCAGAGTGCGGAGAAGCAATCAGCCCCAGCATTTT. Protein product: CATSRVRRSNQPQHF.

This clonotype is medium-sized (0.01 to 0.1%). The chain combines TRBV15 with TRBJ1-2; 7 nucleotides agree with TRBD1. The CDR3 has 15 residues. Unmatched junction bases numbered 9, after V lost 3 bases and J lost 5 bases. Germline V lookup: CDR1 LNHNV, CDR2 YYDKDF (reference sequence). The CDR3 coding sequence is TGTGCCACCAGCAGGCCCCCGACAGGGACGTATGGCTACACCTTC. Its protein is CATSRPPTGTYGYTF.

This clonotype was recorded a few times. A read error is possible here, since a much larger clone lies one base away. The V and J genes are TRBV19 and TRBJ2-1; possibly TRBD1 for D (6 bases). This CDR3 is 14 amino acids long. Germline CDR1 LNHDA, CDR2 SQIVND (reference sequence). CDR3 DNA sequence: TGTGCCAGTAGTACCGGACAGCTACCGGATGAGCAGCTCTTC. Its translation: CASSTGQLPDEQLF. Combining the CDR3 with reference TRBV19 and TRBJ2-1 gives the whole variable domain DGGITQSPKYLFRKEGQNVTLSCEQNLNHDAMYWYRQDPGQGLRLIYYSQIVNDFQKGDIAEGYSVSREKKESFPLTVTSAQKNPTAFYLCASSTGQLPDEQLFGPGTRLTVL.

This clonotype came up many times. The chain employs TRBV2 and TRBJ2-7, with 8 bases identical to TRBD1. The CDR3 has 12 residues. Germline V gene lookup returns CDR1 SNHLY and CDR2 FYNNEI. V was clipped by 11 bases and J by 2 bases; unmatched bases: 5. CDR3 residues: CAGGTGAYEQYF. CDR3 nucleotide sequence: TGTGCCGGGGGGACAGGAGCCTACGAGCAGTACTTC. The full variable domain, its missing parts supplied by reference TRBV2 and TRBJ2-7, is EPEVTQTPSHQVTQMGQEVILRCVPISNHLYFYWYRQILGQKVEFLVSFYNNEISEKSEIFDDQFSVERPDGSNFTLKIRSTKLEDSAMYFCAGGTGAYEQYFGPGTRLTVT.

V gene TRBV6-4 combines with J gene TRBJ1-6; D is unresolved. This CDR3 has 14 amino acids. Trimming left V 3 bases short and J 7 bases short, with 10 bases between. Germline CDR1 MRHNA, CDR2 SNTAGT. In nucleotides, the CDR3 is TGTGCCAGCAGTGATATTGTAGGGAATTCACCCCTCCACTTT. This encodes CASSDIVGNSPLHF.

This clonotype was recorded a few times. A much larger clonotype is one base distant, so this may be a read error. The genes are TRBV6-1 and TRBJ1-1; D is undetermined. The CDR3 extends over 14 amino acids. Trimming pared 6 bases from V and 1 base from J, leaving 12 bases between. Looked up from germline, CDR1 is MNHNS and CDR2 is SASEGT. CDR3 DNA sequence: TGTGCCAGCAGCATCGATGGAAAGAACACTGAAGCTTTCTTT. It encodes CASSIDGKNTEAFF.

In this sample, this clonotype turned up many times. The chain carries TRBV7-8 and TRBJ2-7; D could derive from TRBD1 or TRBD2 (5 bases each). Germline-derived CDR1 and CDR2 are SGHVS and FQNEAQ. V gave up 1 base and J gave up 7 bases, with 17 bases separating them. There are 15 residues in the CDR3. The DNA for the CDR3 is TGTGCCAGCAGCTTAGACGGGACCGAGGTGGGAGAGCAGTACTTC. Translating it yields CASSLDGTEVGEQYF.

As regards this clonotype: The junction departs from germline at one end; a sequencing error may be responsible. V is TRBV5-1 and J is TRBJ1-1, with 8 bases aligning to TRBD1. The germline V gene encodes CDR1 SGHRS and CDR2 YFSETQ. This CDR3 is built from 14 residues. The CDR3 DNA is TGCGGCAGCACGGGACAGGTGACGAACACTGAAGCTTTCTTT. Translating gives CGSTGQVTNTEAFF.

This clonotype ranks as medium-sized. The chain has TRBV6-5 and TRBJ1-2; D is uncertain. The CDR3 has 12 residues. V lost 2 bases to trimming and J lost 7 bases, with 8 bases between them. Germline CDR1 MNHEY, CDR2 SVGAGI. This chain's CDR3 is CASSYRQRGYTF. CDR3 sequence (DNA): TGTGCCAGCAGTTACCGACAACGTGGCTACACCTTC.

This clonotype was recorded at least ten times. The V call is TRBV5-1, the J call TRBJ2-3, with TRBD2 identical over 9 bases. Germline CDR1 and CDR2: SGHRS and YFSETQ. The CDR3 length is 15 residues. V trimming: 7 bases; J trimming: 4 bases; junction bases outside the gene matches: 10. CDR3 DNA: TGCGCCAGCGCCCTGCGGGGGGGCGAGGCAGATACGCAGTATTTT. This codes for CASALRGGEADTQYF.

This clonotype was observed at least ten times. The CDR3 DNA is TGCGCCAGCAGCCAGGACAGGTCCTACGAGCAGTACTTC. This gives the protein CASSQDRSYEQYF. The chain uses TRBV4-1 and TRBJ2-7; 7 bases line up with TRBD1. Germline V lookup: CDR1 MGHRA, CDR2 YSYEKL. Trimming at V came to 3 bases and at J to 1 base, leaving 0 bases not matched to a gene. This CDR3 region has 13 residues.

A word on this clonotype: It differs at one base from a far larger clone, so likely a read error. This chain joins TRBV6-4 and TRBJ2-2; D is uncertain. The CDR3 is made up of 13 amino acids. The V gene's germline CDR1 is MRHNA and CDR2 SNTAGT. The ends were cut back, 6 bases at V and 0 bases at J, with 5 bases in the middle. The CDR3 nucleotides are TGTGCCAGCAGAGATCCGAACACCGGGGAGCTGTTTTTT. This encodes CASRDPNTGELFF.

This clonotype was seen a few times. The rearrangement joins TRBV6-1 to TRBJ2-2; D is perhaps TRBD2 (5 bases). CDR1 MNHNS and CDR2 SASEGT come from the germline V gene. The CDR3 is 16 residues long. The V gene lost 11 bases and the J gene lost 0 bases, with 19 bases spanning the gap. CDR3 in DNA: TGTGCCTCATCCGAGACTATCGCAACGAACACCGGGGAGCTGTTTTTT. It yields the protein CASSETIATNTGELFF.

This clonotype ranks as medium-sized. The V and J genes are TRBV6-1 and TRBJ1-6; D gene uncertain. The CDR3 loop spans 16 amino acids. V lost 4 bases, J lost 6 bases, and 16 bases lay in between. Germline loops: CDR1 MNHNS, CDR2 SASEGT. The CDR3 region has the DNA TGTGCCAGCAGTGCGGCGGGGTCATCTATTAATTCACCCCTCCACTTT. Protein product: CASSAAGSSINSPLHF.

This clonotype was observed many times. This rearrangement joins TRBV29-1 to TRBJ2-3, with D perhaps matching TRBD1 (7 bases). V dropped 7 bases and J dropped 5 bases, with 16 bases sitting between them. The germline gives CDR1 SQVTM, CDR2 ANQGSEA. The CDR3 contains 13 residues. The CDR3 loop reads CSGRGQGGDTQYF. The CDR3 nucleotides read TGCAGCGGGAGGGGGCAGGGTGGAGATACGCAGTATTTT.

The sample holds many counts of this clonotype. One junction end does not reproduce the germline sequence, and a read error may be involved. The chain is built from TRBV19 and TRBJ2-7, with D maybe TRBD2 (6 bases). CDR3 length: 16 amino acids. Germline loops: CDR1 LNHDA, CDR2 SQIVND (reference sequence). The CDR3 sequence is CASSISHRGGTYEQYF. Written as DNA, the CDR3 is TGTGCCAGCAGTATATCTCACCGGGGAGGTACCTACGAGCAGTACTTC.

This clonotype is deemed medium-sized (0.01 to 0.1%). The V call is TRBV6-1, the J call TRBJ2-2, with D perhaps given as TRBD1 or TRBD2 (6 bases each). Germline V gene data show CDR1 as MNHNS and CDR2 as SASEGT. This CDR3 is 17 amino acids long. V was shortened by 2 bases and J by 3 bases, with 16 bases between the two germline ends. In DNA, the CDR3 is TGTGCCAGCAGTGAAACGTTCGGGGGCCGGTACACCGGGGAGCTGTTTTTT. Its translation is CASSETFGGRYTGELFF.

This clonotype was counted at least ten times. The CDR3 spells CASSRTNTEAFF. In DNA, the CDR3 is TGTGCCAGTAGTAGGACGAACACTGAAGCTTTCTTT. The V and J genes are TRBV19 and TRBJ1-1; no definite D call. CDR3 size: 12 residues. Germline lookup yields CDR1 LNHDA and CDR2 SQIVND (reference sequence). Trimming left V 4 bases short and J 1 base short, with 4 bases between.

This clonotype appeared many times. The gene calls are TRBV7-9 and TRBJ1-1, with D perhaps matching TRBD1 (6 bases). Germline values: CDR1 SEHNR, CDR2 FQNEAQ (reference sequence). The CDR3 is 14 amino acids. Trimming took 6 bases from V and 8 from J, leaving 19 bases between them. The CDR3 sequence is CASRPRGERGEAFF. The CDR3 DNA is TGTGCCAGCAGACCGAGGGGGGAAAGAGGGGAAGCTTTCTTT.

Remarks on this clonotype: At one boundary the junction diverges from the germline segment, which might be a read error. V is TRBV2 and J is TRBJ2-7; either TRBD1 or TRBD2 may fit D (5 bases each). The CDR3 covers 14 residues. The germline CDR1 and CDR2 sequences are SNHLY and FYNNEI. The DNA of the CDR3 is TGTGGCAGCGGTGTCTTGGCAGGGACCTACGAGCAGTACTTC. Translating it yields CGSGVLAGTYEQYF. Together with reference TRBV2 and TRBJ2-7, the CDR3 gives the full variable domain: EPEVTQTPSHQVTQMGQEVILRCVPISNHLYFYWYRQILGQKVEFLVSFYNNEISEKSEIFDDQFSVERPDGSNFTLKIRSTKLEDSAMYFCGSGVLAGTYEQYFGPGTRLTVT.

The chain employs TRBV24-1 and TRBJ2-5; D is perhaps TRBD1 (5 bases). V gave up 3 bases and J gave up 4 bases, with 17 bases separating them. The length of the CDR3 is 16 residues. Per the germline V gene, CDR1 is KGHDR and CDR2 is SFDVKD. As DNA, the CDR3 is TGTGCCACCAGTGATGTTCAGGGTAGTAGTACAGAGACCCAGTACTTC. It encodes CATSDVQGSSTETQYF.

This clonotype is categorized as medium-sized. The chain has TRBV2 and TRBJ2-7; D is unresolved. V dropped 4 bases and J dropped 3 bases, with 10 bases sitting between them. The CDR3 consists of 13 residues. Germline values: CDR1 SNHLY, CDR2 FYNNEI. CDR3 nucleotides: TGTGCCAGCAGTGTTTCAGACGTCTACGAGCAGTACTTC. Protein product: CASSVSDVYEQYF.

This clonotype was counted ten times or more. V gene TRBV7-8 combines with J gene TRBJ2-5, with D possibly matching TRBD1 (5 bases). The germline V gene encodes CDR1 SGHVS and CDR2 FQNEAQ. V was pared by 1 base and J by 5 bases, with 11 bases between. The CDR3 has 14 residues. The CDR3 DNA reads as TGTGCCAGCAGCTTAGAAAGGGGCCGGGAGACCCAGTACTTC. Translating gives CASSLERGRETQYF.

This clonotype appeared a few times. With a far larger clone one base away, a read error is the likely cause. The V and J genes are TRBV5-5 and TRBJ2-7; TRBD1 might be the D (6 bases). Germline CDR1 and CDR2: SGHKS and YYEKEE (reference sequence). This CDR3 spans 15 amino acids. Deletions cut 0 bases from V and 2 bases from J, with 12 bases between. This CDR3 is CASSLVQGVPYEQYF. Here the CDR3 DNA reads TGTGCCAGCAGCTTGGTACAGGGTGTTCCCTACGAGCAGTACTTC. The entire variable domain, with the rest obtained from reference TRBV5-5 and TRBJ2-7, is as follows: DAGVTQSPTHLIKTRGQQVTLRCSPISGHKSVSWYQQVLGQGPQFIFQYYEKEERGRGNFPDRFSARQFPNYSSELNVNALLLGDSALYLCASSLVQGVPYEQYFGPGTRLTVT.

This clonotype was detected many times. The chain joins TRBV11-2 to TRBJ2-3; D is unresolved. The CDR3 covers 12 residues. The germline CDR1 and CDR2 sequences are SGHAT and FQNNGV. The V end was cut by 1 base, the J end by 5 bases, with 4 bases between. CDR3 loop: CASSLGQDTQYF. CDR3 bases: TGTGCCAGCAGCTTAGGTCAAGATACGCAGTATTTT.